The 19 T cell receptor beta chains given below trace back to one sample, sequenced in a study of T cells in Graves' hyperthyroidism and ophthalmopathy. Using RNA transcripts as the source, TCR beta CDR3 regions were amplified. A set of HTBI primers served as the primers for a first-round RT-PCR of the TCR CDR3. TCRdb ran MiXCR on the multiplex PCR reads and lists one entry per CDR3 protein. The sample contains about 400,000 distinct CDR3 sequences, about 14% of which appear only once. The sample taken for sequencing was blood. These receptors were obtained from a man in his forties or fifties with Graves' ophthalmopathy.

This clonotype was counted ten times or more. The chain's CDR3 is CASSYGGGTEAFF. CDR3 nucleotide sequence: TGTGCCAGCAGTTACGGGGGGGGCACTGAAGCTTTCTTT. This sequence joins TRBV6-5 and TRBJ1-1; possible D gene TRBD1, 5 bases. The ends were cut back, 2 bases at V and 4 bases at J, with 8 bases in the middle. Germline values: CDR1 MNHEY, CDR2 SVGAGI. This CDR3 has 13 amino acids.

This clonotype was observed many times. The V gene is TRBV7-6, the J gene TRBJ2-7; 13 positions match TRBD2. With V trimmed by 3 bases and J by 5 bases, 10 bases remained unmatched. CDR3 length equals 17 residues. Germline CDR1 and CDR2: SGHVS and FNYEAQ. The CDR3 region is CASSFSTGLAGVHEQYF. The CDR3 DNA reads TGTGCCAGCAGCTTTTCCACCGGACTAGCGGGAGTCCACGAGCAGTACTTC.

This clonotype has only a few counts. This sequence joins TRBV5-1 and TRBJ2-7, with TRBD2 matching over 8 bases. This CDR3 region has 16 residues. CDR1 and CDR2 from the germline V gene are SGHRS and YFSETQ. V was clipped by 1 base and J by 2 bases; unmatched bases: 8. This chain's CDR3 is CASSLTGGPLAYEQYF. The CDR3 DNA reads TGCGCCAGCAGCTTGACGGGAGGGCCACTGGCCTACGAGCAGTACTTC.

In this sample, this clonotype turned up a few times. A read error may explain this, as a much larger clone is one base away. The rearrangement joins TRBV3-1 to TRBJ2-1, with 9 nucleotides matching TRBD1. This CDR3 spans 14 amino acids. Losses at the gene ends were 5 bases for V and 6 bases for J; bases not matched to a gene: 5. Germline values: CDR1 LGHDT, CDR2 YNNKEL (reference sequence). In nucleotides, the CDR3 is TGTGCCAGCAGCAATACGACAGGGGGCAATGAGCAGTTCTTC. Protein sequence: CASSNTTGGNEQFF.

This clonotype was observed at least ten times. The genes are TRBV2 and TRBJ2-1, with 8 bases lining up with TRBD2. V dropped 7 bases and J dropped 4; count of bases not matched to a gene: 9. Per germline, CDR1 SNHLY and CDR2 FYNNEI. This CDR3 has 15 amino acids. The CDR3 bases are TGTGCCAGCACCCACGGGGGGGGCCGATACAATGAGCAGTTCTTC. Its protein product is CASTHGGGRYNEQFF.

This clonotype was counted ten times or more. CDR3 in amino acids: CASSREFQETQYF. The CDR3 bases are TGTGCCAGCAGTCGGGAGTTCCAAGAGACCCAGTACTTC. The V call is TRBV11-2, the J call TRBJ2-5; possible D gene TRBD2, 6 bases. There are 13 residues in the CDR3. The V gene lost 6 bases and the J gene lost 1 base, with 9 bases spanning the gap. Looked up from germline, CDR1 is SGHAT and CDR2 is FQNNGV.

Of note for this clonotype: Sequence at one end of the junction differs from germline and may be a read error. This sequence joins TRBV10-1 and TRBJ2-2, with TRBD2 identical over 7 bases. The germline V gene encodes CDR1 WNHNN and CDR2 SYGVQD (reference sequence). This CDR3 comprises 15 residues. The CDR3, as DNA: TGCGCCAGCAGTGAGTCGGGAGGGAACGCCGGGGAGCTGTTTTTT. Amino acids: CASSESGGNAGELFF.

This clonotype came up a few times. The chain carries TRBV27 and TRBJ1-4; 8 bases map to TRBD1. V lost 0 bases and J lost 8; bases outside the gene matches: 14. Germline-derived CDR1 and CDR2 are MNHEY and SMNVEV (reference sequence). The length of the CDR3 is 18 residues. The CDR3 DNA reads TGTGCCAGCAGTTTATCTACAACTCAGGGGGCATTGGAGGAAAAACTGTTTTTT. It yields the protein CASSLSTTQGALEEKLFF.

The chain uses TRBV5-1 and TRBJ2-2, with 7 bases lining up with TRBD1. The trim removed 4 bases at V and 0 bases at J, leaving 3 bases unmatched. This CDR3 has 15 residues. The germline V gene has CDR1 SGHRS and CDR2 YFSETQ. In DNA form, the CDR3 reads TGCGCCAGCAGCCAGGGGGTCTCGAACACCGGGGAGCTGTTTTTT. This encodes CASSQGVSNTGELFF.

This clonotype showed up just a few times. The rearrangement links TRBV18 to TRBJ1-5; no definite D call. From germline, CDR1 is KGHSH and CDR2 LQKENI. The CDR3 covers 14 residues. Trimming stripped 3 bases from V and 3 bases from J, with 9 bases between. Written as DNA, the CDR3 is TGTGCCAGCTCACCCCTAGGCGCCAATCAGCCCCAGCATTTT. This gives the protein CASSPLGANQPQHF.

This clonotype has ten or more counts. This chain links TRBV30 with TRBJ1-2; a possible D gene is TRBD1 (6 bases). CDR1 GTSNPN and CDR2 SVGIG come from the germline V gene (reference sequence). This CDR3 contains 16 residues. Trimming took off 7 bases at V and 4 bases at J, with 25 bases between the two ends. The CDR3 loop reads CAFRSLDRRWAYGYTF. CDR3 nucleotides: TGTGCCTTTAGATCCTTAGACAGGAGATGGGCCTATGGCTACACCTTC.

The gene calls are TRBV12-3 or TRBV12-4 and TRBJ2-7; D remains unclear. The V and J ends lost 3 bases and 3 bases respectively, with 6 bases between them. The CDR3 spans 12 residues. The CDR3 loop reads CASSFNVYEQYF. The CDR3 DNA reads as TGTGCCAGCAGTTTTAACGTCTACGAGCAGTACTTC.

Many counts were recorded for this clonotype. V and J are TRBV24-1 and TRBJ2-1; weak D call: TRBD1 (5 bases). The germline V gene encodes CDR1 KGHDR and CDR2 SFDVKD. CDR3 size: 13 residues. The V end lost 6 bases, the J end lost 5 bases, and 10 bases lay between the germline ends. CDR3 coding DNA: TGTGCCACCAGTCAGGGAAACAACAATGAGCAGTTCTTC. It is translated as CATSQGNNNEQFF.

This clonotype has ten or more counts. The genes are TRBV5-1 and TRBJ1-4; D is unresolved. The CDR3 length is 14 residues. With 7 bases removed from V and 8 bases from J, the gap between germline ends came to 18 bases. Germline V gene sequence: CDR1 SGHRS, CDR2 YFSETQ. The CDR3 sequence is CASDGERDREKLFF. CDR3 sequence (DNA): TGCGCCAGCGATGGTGAACGGGATCGCGAAAAACTGTTTTTT.

This clonotype was picked up a small number of times. This rearrangement joins TRBV10-2 to TRBJ2-6; 9 nucleotides match TRBD1. This CDR3 contains 17 residues. CDR1 and CDR2 (germline): WSHSY, SAAADI. V shed 6 bases, J shed 0 bases, and the junction held 6 bases outside the gene matches. The CDR3 DNA reads TGCGCCAGCAGCCAAGGACAGGGGTACTCTGGGGCCAACGTCCTGACTTTC. The encoded protein is CASSQGQGYSGANVLTF.

The chain has TRBV6-1 and TRBJ2-1, with 8 bases lining up with TRBD1. The germline V gene has CDR1 MNHNS and CDR2 SASEGT. Trimming removed 5 bases from V and 5 bases from J; junction bases left unmatched: 11. The CDR3 is 16 amino acids. CDR3 protein: CASSFTGTGVHNEQFF. Written as DNA, the CDR3 is TGTGCCAGCAGTTTCACCGGGACAGGCGTCCACAATGAGCAGTTCTTC.

There are a few counts of this clonotype. The V call is TRBV18, the J call TRBJ2-7, with 9 positions matching TRBD1. CDR1 and CDR2 from the germline V gene are KGHSH and LQKENI. This CDR3 is 15 amino acids long. J was trimmed by 5 bases and V by 8 bases; bases with no gene match: 13. Here the CDR3 reads CASSRQGDRPHEQYF. The CDR3 DNA reads as TGTGCCAGCAGTCGACAGGGGGATCGGCCCCACGAGCAGTACTTC.

This clonotype was recorded many times. The rearrangement joins TRBV5-1 to TRBJ2-1, with TRBD2 matching 14 bases. The CDR3 consists of 16 residues. V trimming: 4 bases; J trimming: 6 bases; junction bases outside the gene matches: 6. Germline-derived CDR1 and CDR2 are SGHRS and YFSETQ. The CDR3 loop reads CASSAPGLAGVNEQFF. As DNA, the CDR3 is TGCGCCAGCAGCGCCCCGGGACTAGCGGGAGTCAATGAGCAGTTCTTC. Drawing the rest from reference TRBV5-1 and TRBJ2-1, the complete variable domain is KAGVTQTPRYLIKTRGQQVTLSCSPISGHRSVSWYQQTPGQGLQFLFEYFSETQRNKGNFPGRFSGRQFSNSRSEMNVSTLELGDSALYLCASSAPGLAGVNEQFFGPGTRLTVL.

This clonotype was seen ten or more times. This rearrangement joins TRBV11-3 to TRBJ2-2, with TRBD2 matching 7 bases. The V gene end was trimmed by 4 bases and the J gene end by 6 bases; junction bases not matched to a gene: 8. Per germline, CDR1 SGHNT and CDR2 YENEEA. The CDR3 length is 15 residues. This CDR3 is CASSYSGIVAGELFF. Here the CDR3 DNA reads TGTGCCAGCAGCTACAGCGGGATTGTGGCCGGGGAGCTGTTTTTT.